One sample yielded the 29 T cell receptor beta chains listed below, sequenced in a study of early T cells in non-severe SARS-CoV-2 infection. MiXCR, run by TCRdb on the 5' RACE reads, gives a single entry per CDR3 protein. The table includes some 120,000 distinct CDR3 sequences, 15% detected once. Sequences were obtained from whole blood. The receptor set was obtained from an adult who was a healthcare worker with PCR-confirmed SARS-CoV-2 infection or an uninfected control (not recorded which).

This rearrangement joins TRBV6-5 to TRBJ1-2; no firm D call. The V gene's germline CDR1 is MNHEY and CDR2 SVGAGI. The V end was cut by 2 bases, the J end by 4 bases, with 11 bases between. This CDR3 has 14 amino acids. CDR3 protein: CASSYDRRLYGYTF. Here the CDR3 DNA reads TGTGCCAGCAGTTACGATCGACGGCTCTATGGCTACACCTTC.

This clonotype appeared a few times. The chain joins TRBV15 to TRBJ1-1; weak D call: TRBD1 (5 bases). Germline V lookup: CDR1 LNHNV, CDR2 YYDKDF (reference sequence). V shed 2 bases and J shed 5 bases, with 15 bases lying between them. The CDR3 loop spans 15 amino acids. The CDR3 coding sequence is TGTGCCACCAGCAGACCGGGACCGGGATCAACTGAAGCTTTCTTT. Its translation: CATSRPGPGSTEAFF.

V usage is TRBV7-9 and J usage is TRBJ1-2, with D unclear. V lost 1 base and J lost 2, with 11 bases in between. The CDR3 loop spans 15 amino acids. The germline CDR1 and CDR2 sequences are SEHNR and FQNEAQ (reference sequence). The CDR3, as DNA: TGTGCCAGCAGCTTAGTTGGAAAAACAAACTATGGCTACACCTTC. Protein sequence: CASSLVGKTNYGYTF.

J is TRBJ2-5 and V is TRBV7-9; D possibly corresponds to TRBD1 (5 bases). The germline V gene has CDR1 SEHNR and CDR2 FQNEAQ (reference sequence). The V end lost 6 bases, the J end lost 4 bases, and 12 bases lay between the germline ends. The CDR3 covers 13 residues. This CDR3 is CASSFRGLETQYF. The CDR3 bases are TGTGCCAGCAGTTTTAGGGGATTAGAGACCCAGTACTTC. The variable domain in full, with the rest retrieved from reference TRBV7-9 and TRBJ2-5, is DTGVSQNPRHKITKRGQNVTFRCDPISEHNRLYWYRQTLGQGPEFLTYFQNEAQLEKSRLLSDRFSAERPKGSFSTLEIQRTEQGDSAMYLCASSFRGLETQYFGPGTRLLVL.

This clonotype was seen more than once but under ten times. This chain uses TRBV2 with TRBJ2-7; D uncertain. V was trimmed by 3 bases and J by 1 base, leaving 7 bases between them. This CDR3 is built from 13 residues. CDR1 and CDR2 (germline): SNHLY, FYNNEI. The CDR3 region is CASSDLTSYEQYF. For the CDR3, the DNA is TGTGCCAGCAGTGATCTGACATCCTACGAGCAGTACTTC.

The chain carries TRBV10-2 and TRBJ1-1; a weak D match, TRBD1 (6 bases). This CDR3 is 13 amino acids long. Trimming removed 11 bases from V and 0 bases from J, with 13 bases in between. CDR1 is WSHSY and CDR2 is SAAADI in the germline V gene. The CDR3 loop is CAAARGMNTEAFF. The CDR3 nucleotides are TGCGCCGCGGCTAGGGGGATGAACACTGAAGCTTTCTTT.

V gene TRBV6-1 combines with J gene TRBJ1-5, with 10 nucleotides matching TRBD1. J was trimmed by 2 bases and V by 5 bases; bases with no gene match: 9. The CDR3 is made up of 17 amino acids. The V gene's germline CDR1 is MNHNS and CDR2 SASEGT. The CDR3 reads CASSLDRGRSGNQPQHF. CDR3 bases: TGTGCCAGCAGTTTGGACAGGGGGAGGTCCGGCAATCAGCCCCAGCATTTT.

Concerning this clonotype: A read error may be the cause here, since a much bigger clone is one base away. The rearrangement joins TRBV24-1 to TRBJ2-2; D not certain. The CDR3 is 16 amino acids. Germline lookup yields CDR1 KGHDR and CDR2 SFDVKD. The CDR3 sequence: CAASDYRVANTGELFF. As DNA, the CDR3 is TGTGCCGCCAGTGATTACCGGGTCGCGAACACCGGGGAGCTGTTTTTT.

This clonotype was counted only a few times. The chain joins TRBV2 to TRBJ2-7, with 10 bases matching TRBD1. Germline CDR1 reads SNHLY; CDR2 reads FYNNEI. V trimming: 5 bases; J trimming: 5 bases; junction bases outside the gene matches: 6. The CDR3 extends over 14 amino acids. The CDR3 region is CASSPGTGANEQYF. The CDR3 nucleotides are TGTGCCAGCAGTCCCGGGACAGGGGCGAACGAGCAGTACTTC.

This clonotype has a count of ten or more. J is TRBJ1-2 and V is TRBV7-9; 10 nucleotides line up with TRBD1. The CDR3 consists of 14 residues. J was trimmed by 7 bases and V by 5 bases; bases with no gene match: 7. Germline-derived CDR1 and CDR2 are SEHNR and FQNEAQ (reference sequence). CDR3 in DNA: TGTGCCAGCAGCCCCTGGACAGGGGGGGGTGGCTACACCTTC. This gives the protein CASSPWTGGGGYTF.

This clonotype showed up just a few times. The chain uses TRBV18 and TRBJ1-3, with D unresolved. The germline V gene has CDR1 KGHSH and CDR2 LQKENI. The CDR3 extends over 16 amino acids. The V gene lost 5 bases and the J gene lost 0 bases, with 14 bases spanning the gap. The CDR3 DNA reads TGTGCCAGCTCATTGACGGCTCAGCACTCTGGAAACACCATATATTTT. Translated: CASSLTAQHSGNTIYF.

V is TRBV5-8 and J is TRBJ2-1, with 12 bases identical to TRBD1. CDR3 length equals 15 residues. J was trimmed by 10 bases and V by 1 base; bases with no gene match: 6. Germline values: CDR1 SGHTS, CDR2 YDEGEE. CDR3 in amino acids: CASSLMGQGAWEQFF. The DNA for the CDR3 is TGTGCCAGCAGCTTGATGGGACAGGGGGCATGGGAGCAGTTCTTC.

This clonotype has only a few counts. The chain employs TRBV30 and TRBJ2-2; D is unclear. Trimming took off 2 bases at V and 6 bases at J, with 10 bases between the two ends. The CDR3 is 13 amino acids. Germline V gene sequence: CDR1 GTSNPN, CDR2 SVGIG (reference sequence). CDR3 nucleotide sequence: TGTGCCTGGAGTCGCCGAGCTCCCGGGGAGCTGTTTTTT. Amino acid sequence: CAWSRRAPGELFF.

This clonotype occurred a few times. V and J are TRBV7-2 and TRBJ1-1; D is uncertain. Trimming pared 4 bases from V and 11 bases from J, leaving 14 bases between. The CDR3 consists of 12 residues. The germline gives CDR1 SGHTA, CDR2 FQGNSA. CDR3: CASSSPGRLAFF. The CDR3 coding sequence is TGTGCCAGCAGCTCTCCCGGACGCTTGGCTTTCTTT.

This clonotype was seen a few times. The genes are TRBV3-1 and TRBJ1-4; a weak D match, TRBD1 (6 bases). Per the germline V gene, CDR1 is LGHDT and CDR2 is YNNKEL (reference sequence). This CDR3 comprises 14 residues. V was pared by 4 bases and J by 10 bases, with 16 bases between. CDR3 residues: CASSPRTALGKLFF. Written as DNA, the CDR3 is TGTGCCAGCAGCCCGCGGACAGCGCTTGGAAAACTGTTTTTT. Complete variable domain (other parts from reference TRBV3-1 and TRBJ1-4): DTAVSQTPKYLVTQMGNDKSIKCEQNLGHDTMYWYKQDSKKFLKIMFSYNNKELIINETVPNRFSPKSPDKAHLNLHINSLELGDSAVYFCASSPRTALGKLFFGSGTQLSVL.

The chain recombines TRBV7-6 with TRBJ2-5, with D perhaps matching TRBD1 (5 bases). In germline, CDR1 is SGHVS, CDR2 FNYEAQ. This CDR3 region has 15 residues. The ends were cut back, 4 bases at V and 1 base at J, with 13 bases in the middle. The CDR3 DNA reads TGTGCCAGCAGCTCGGTCAAGACAGCCCAAGAGACCCAGTACTTC. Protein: CASSSVKTAQETQYF.

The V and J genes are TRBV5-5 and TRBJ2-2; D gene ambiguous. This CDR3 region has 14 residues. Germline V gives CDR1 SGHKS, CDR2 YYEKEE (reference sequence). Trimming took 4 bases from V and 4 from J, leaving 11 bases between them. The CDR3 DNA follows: TGTGCCAGCAGCCTTCGATGGTTCACCGGGGAGCTGTTTTTT. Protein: CASSLRWFTGELFF.

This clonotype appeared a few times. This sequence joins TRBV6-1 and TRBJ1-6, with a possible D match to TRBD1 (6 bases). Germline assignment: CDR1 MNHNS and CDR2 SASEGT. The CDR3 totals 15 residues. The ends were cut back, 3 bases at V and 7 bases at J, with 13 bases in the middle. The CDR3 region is CASSDWGARNSPLHF. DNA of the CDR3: TGTGCCAGCAGTGATTGGGGGGCGAGAAATTCACCCCTCCACTTT.

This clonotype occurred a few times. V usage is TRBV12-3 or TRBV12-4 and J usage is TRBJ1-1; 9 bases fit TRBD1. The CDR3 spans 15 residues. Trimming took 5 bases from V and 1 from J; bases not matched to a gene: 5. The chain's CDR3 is CASSPQGAANTEAFF. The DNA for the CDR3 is TGTGCCAGCAGTCCACAGGGGGCGGCGAACACTGAAGCTTTCTTT.

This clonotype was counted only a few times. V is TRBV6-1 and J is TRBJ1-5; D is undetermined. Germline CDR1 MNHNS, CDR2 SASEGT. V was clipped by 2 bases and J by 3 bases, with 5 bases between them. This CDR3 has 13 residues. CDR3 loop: CASSETPNQPQHF. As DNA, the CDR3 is TGTGCCAGCAGTGAAACCCCCAATCAGCCCCAGCATTTT.

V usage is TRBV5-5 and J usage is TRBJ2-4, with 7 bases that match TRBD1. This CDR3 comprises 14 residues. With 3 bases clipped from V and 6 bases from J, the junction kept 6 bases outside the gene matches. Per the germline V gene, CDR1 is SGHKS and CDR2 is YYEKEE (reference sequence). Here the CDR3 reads CASSWGTEGNIQYF. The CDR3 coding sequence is TGTGCCAGCAGCTGGGGGACAGAAGGAAACATTCAGTACTTC.

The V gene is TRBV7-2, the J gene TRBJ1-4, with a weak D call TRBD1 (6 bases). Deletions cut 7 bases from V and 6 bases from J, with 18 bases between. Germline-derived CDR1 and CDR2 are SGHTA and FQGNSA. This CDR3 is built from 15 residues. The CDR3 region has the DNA TGTGCCAGCAATCATCGAGGACAGTCTCATGAAAAACTGTTTTTT. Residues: CASNHRGQSHEKLFF.

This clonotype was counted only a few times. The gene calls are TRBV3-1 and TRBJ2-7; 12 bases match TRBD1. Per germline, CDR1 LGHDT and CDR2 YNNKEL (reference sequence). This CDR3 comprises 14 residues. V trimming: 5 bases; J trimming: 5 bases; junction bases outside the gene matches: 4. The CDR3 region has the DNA TGTGCCAGCAGCGGGACAGGGGGCATCAACGAGCAGTACTTC. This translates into CASSGTGGINEQYF.

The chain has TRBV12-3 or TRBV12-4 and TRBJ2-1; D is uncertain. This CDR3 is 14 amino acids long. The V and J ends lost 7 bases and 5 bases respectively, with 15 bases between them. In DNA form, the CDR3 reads TGTGCCAGCATAATAGGGCAGGCCCACAATGAGCAGTTCTTC. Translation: CASIIGQAHNEQFF.

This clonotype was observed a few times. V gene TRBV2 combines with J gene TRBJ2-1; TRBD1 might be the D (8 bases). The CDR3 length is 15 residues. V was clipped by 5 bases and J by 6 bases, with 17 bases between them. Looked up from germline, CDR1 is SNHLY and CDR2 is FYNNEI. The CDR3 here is CASSWATGGGNEQFF. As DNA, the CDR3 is TGTGCCAGCAGTTGGGCAACAGGGGGGGGCAATGAGCAGTTCTTC.

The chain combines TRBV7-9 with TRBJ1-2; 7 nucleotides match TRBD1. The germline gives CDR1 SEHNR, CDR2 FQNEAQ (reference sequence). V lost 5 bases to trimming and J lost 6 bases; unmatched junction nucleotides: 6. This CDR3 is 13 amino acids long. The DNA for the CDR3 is TGTGCCAGCAGCCTAGACAGGGAGAATGGCTACACCTTC. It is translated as CASSLDRENGYTF.

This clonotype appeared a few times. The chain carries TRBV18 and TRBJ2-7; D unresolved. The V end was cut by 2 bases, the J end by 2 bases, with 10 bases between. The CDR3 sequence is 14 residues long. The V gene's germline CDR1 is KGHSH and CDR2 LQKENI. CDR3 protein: CASSPGSSTYEQYF. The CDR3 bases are TGTGCCAGCTCACCAGGAAGCAGTACCTACGAGCAGTACTTC. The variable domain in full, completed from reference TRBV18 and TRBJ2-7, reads NAGVMQNPRHLVRRRGQEARLRCSPMKGHSHVYWYRQLPEEGLKFMVYLQKENIIDESGMPKERFSAEFPKEGPSILRIQQVVRGDSAAYFCASSPGSSTYEQYFGPGTRLTVT.

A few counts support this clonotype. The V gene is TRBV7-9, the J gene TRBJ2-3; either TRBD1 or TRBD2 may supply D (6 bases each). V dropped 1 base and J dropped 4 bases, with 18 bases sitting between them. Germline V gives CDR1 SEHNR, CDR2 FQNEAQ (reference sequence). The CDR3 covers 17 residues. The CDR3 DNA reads TGTGCCAGCAGCTTAGGCGGGACCGATAGGGGGGCAGATACGCAGTATTTT. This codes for CASSLGGTDRGADTQYF. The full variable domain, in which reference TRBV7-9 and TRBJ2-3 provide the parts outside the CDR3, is DTGVSQNPRHKITKRGQNVTFRCDPISEHNRLYWYRQTLGQGPEFLTYFQNEAQLEKSRLLSDRFSAERPKGSFSTLEIQRTEQGDSAMYLCASSLGGTDRGADTQYFGPGTRLTVL.

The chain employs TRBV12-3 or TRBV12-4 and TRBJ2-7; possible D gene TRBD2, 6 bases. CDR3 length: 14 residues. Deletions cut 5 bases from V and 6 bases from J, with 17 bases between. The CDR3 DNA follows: TGTGCCAGCAGTCGCTCGGGACTCCGCGGCGAGCAGTACTTC. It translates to CASSRSGLRGEQYF.